This T cell receptor beta chain appears in the sequencing data of a study of cytomegalovirus exposure and HLA in healthy donors. Points from the study as a whole: Cytomegalovirus-associated status was assigned to roughly 160 TCR beta chains. Analyzed later, association rates of TCRs varied across HLA loci, with DRB1 most and HLA-C fewest. It emerged from a later analysis that several of the most significant clusters appeared to be linked to common viral pathogens.

Trimming took 0 bases from V and 8 from J; bases not matched to a gene: 6. The CDR3 has 15 amino acids. The V gene's germline CDR1 is SGHRS and CDR2 YFSETQ. Likely unrecorded immune exposures existed in these nominally healthy donors. The PCR ran on 60 Vbeta and 13 Jbeta primers. Some clones are missing from TCRdb's copy, which holds only in-frame ones; the method was immunoSEQ multiplex PCR. In total, the table holds some 130,000 clones. On this clone: Its antigen remains unidentified.

The chain recombines TRBV5-1 with TRBJ1-4, with 8 bases aligning to TRBD1. The receptor's source is a man aged 18-30 years in good health and CMV-seronegative. The sequencing input was PBMCs. In nucleotides, the CDR3 is TGCGCCAGCAGCTTGGAGACAGGGGTGGAGGAAAAACTGTTTTTT. This codes for CASSLETGVEEKLFF.